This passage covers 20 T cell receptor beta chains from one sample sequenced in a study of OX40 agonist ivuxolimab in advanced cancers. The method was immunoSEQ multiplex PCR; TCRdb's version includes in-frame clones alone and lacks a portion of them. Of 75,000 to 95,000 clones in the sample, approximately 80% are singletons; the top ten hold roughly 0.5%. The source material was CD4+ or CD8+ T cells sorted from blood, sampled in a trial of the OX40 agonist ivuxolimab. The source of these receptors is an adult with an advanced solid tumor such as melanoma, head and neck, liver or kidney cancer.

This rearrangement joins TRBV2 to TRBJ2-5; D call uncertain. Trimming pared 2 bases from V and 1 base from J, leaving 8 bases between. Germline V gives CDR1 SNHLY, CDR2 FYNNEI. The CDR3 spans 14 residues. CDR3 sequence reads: CASSEQGPQETQYF. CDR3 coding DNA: TGTGCCAGCAGTGAACAAGGCCCCCAAGAGACCCAGTACTTC.

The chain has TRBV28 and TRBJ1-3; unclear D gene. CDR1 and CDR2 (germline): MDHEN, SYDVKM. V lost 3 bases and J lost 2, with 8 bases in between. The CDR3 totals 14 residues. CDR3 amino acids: CASSFRWAGNTIYF. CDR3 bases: TGTGCCAGCAGTTTTAGGTGGGCTGGAAACACCATATATTTT.

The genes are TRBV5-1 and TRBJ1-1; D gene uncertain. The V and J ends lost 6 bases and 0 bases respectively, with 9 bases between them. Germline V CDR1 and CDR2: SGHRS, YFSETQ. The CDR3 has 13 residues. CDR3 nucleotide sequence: TGCGCCAGCAATGAGCAGCTGAACACTGAAGCTTTCTTT. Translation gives CASNEQLNTEAFF.

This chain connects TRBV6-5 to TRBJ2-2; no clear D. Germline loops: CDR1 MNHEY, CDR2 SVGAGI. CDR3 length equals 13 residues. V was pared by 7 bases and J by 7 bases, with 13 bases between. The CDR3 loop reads CASKEQQIGELFF. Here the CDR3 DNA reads TGTGCCAGCAAGGAACAGCAAATCGGGGAGCTGTTTTTT.

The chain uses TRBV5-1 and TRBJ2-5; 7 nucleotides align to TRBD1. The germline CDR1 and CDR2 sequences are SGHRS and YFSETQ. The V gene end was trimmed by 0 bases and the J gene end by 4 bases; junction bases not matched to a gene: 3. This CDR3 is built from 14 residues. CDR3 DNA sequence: TGCGCCAGCAGCTTGGGAGGGGGCCGAGAGACCCAGTACTTC. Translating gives CASSLGGGRETQYF.

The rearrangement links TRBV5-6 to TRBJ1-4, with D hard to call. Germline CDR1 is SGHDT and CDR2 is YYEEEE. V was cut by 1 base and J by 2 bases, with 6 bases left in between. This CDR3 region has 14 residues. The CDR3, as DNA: TGTGCCAGCAGCTTGCTGGGTACTAATGAAAAACTGTTTTTT. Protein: CASSLLGTNEKLFF.

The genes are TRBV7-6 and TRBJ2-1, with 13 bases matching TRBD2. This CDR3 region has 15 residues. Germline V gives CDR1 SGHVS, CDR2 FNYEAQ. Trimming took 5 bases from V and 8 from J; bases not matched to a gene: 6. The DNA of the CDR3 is TGTGCCAGCAGCCCACTAGCGGGGGGGCCCGATGAGCAGTTCTTC. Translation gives CASSPLAGGPDEQFF.

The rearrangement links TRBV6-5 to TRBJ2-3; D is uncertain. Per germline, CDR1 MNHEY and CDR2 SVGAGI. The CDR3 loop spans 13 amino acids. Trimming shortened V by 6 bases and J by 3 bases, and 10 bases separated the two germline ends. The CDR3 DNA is TGTGCCAGCAGGGACCATGGTACAGATACGCAGTATTTT. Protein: CASRDHGTDTQYF.

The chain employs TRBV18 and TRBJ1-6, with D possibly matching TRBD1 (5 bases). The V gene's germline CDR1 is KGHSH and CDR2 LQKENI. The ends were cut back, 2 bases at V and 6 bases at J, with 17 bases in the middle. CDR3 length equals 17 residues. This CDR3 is CASSPISGQGGNSPLHF. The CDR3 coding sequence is TGTGCCAGCTCACCAATAAGCGGGCAGGGTGGTAATTCACCCCTCCACTTT.

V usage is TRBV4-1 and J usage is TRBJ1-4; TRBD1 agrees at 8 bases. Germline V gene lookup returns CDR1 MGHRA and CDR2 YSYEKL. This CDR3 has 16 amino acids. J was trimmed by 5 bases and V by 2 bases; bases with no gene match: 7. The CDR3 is CASSQNGNRGNEKLFF. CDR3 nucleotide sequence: TGCGCCAGCAGCCAAAACGGCAACAGGGGGAATGAAAAACTGTTTTTT.

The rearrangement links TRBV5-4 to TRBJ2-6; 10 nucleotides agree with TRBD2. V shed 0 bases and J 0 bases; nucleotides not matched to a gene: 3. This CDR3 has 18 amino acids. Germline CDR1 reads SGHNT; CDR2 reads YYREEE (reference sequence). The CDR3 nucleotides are TGTGCCAGCAGCTTGGGACTAGCGGGCCACTCTGGGGCCAACGTCCTGACTTTC. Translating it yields CASSLGLAGHSGANVLTF.

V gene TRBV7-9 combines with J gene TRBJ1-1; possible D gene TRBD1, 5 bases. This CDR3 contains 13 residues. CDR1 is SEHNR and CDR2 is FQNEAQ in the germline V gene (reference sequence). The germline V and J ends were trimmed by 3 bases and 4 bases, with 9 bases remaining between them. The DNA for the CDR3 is TGTGCCAGCAGCTTCGAGGGGAGCACTGAAGCTTTCTTT. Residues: CASSFEGSTEAFF.

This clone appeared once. The CDR3 region is CASSETWGSTDTQYF. CDR3 DNA sequence: TGTGCCAGCAGTGAAACTTGGGGTAGCACAGATACGCAGTATTTT. This chain connects TRBV6-1 to TRBJ2-3; no definite D call. The V gene's germline CDR1 is MNHNS and CDR2 SASEGT. The germline V and J ends were trimmed by 2 bases and 0 bases, with 9 bases remaining between them. The CDR3 is made up of 15 amino acids.

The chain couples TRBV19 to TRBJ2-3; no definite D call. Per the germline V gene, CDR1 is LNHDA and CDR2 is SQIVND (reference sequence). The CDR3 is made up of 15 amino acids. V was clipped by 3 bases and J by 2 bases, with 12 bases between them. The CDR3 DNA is TGTGCCAGTAGTATTAGCCGAGACCCCACAGATACGCAGTATTTT. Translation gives CASSISRDPTDTQYF.

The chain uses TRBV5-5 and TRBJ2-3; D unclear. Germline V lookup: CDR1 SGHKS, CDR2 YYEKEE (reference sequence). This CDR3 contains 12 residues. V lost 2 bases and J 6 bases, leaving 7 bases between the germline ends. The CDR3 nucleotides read TGTGCCAGCAGCTTCGGTTTGGATACGCAGTATTTT. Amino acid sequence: CASSFGLDTQYF.

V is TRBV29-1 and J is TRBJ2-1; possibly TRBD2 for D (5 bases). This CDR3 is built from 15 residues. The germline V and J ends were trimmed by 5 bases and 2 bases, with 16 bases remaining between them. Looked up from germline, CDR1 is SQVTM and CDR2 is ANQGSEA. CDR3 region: CSVRFRELPYNEQFF. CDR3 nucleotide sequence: TGCAGCGTTCGTTTTAGGGAGCTCCCCTACAATGAGCAGTTCTTC.

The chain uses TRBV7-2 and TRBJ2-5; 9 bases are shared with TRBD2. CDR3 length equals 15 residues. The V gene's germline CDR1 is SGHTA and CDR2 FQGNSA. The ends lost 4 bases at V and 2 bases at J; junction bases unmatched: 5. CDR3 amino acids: CASSSVLAGQETQYF. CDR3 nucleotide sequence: TGTGCCAGCAGCTCTGTACTAGCGGGTCAAGAGACCCAGTACTTC.

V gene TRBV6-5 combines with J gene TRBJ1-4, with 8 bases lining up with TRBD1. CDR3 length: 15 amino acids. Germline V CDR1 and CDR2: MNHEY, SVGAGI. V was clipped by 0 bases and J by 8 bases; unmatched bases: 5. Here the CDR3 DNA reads TGTGCCAGCAGTTACTCGACCAGGGGGCGCGAAAAACTGTTTTTT. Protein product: CASSYSTRGREKLFF.

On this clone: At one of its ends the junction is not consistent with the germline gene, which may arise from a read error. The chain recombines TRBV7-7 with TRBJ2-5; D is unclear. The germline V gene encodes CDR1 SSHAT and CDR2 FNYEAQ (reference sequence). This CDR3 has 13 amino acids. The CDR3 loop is CASSVEYQETQYF. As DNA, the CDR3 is TGTGCTAGCAGTGTGGAATACCAAGAGACCCAGTACTTC. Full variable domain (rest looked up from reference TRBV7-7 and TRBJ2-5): GAGVSQSPRYKVTKRGQDVTLRCDPISSHATLYWYQQALGQGPEFLTYFNYEAQPDKSGLPSDRFSAERPEGSISTLTIQRTEQRDSAMYRCASSVEYQETQYFGPGTRLLVL.

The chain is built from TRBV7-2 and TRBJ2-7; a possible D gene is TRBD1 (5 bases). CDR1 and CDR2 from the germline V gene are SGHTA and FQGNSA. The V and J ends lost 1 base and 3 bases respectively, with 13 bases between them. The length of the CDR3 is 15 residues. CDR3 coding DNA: TGTGCCAGCAGCTTAGGTTACAGGCCAGACTACGAGCAGTACTTC. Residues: CASSLGYRPDYEQYF.